A single TCR beta chain is shown here with its context. The CDR3 runs to 16 residues. V dropped 0 bases and J dropped 6 bases, with 16 bases sitting between them. Germline CDR1 reads SGHRS; CDR2 reads YFSETQ. This sample is part of a study of blood T cell repertoires in COVID-19. The repertoire was sequenced with immunoSEQ multiplex PCR; TCRdb's copy has only in-frame clones and lacks some. The sample has 60,000 to 70,000 clones, around nine tenths seen once. The chain links TRBV5-1 to TRBJ2-1, with D tentatively TRBD1 (8 bases). The specimen sequenced was PBMCs or T cells enriched from blood (not recorded which). The sequence came from a woman aged 40 to 50 who had recovered from COVID-19. The CDR3 DNA follows: TGCGCCAGCAGCTTGGCCAGGACAGGGAGGGTCAATGAGCAGTTCTTC. Protein product: CASSLARTGRVNEQFF.